What follows are 7 T cell receptor beta chains derived from one specimen sequenced in a study of shared clonotypes between healthy human individuals. TCRdb's copy holds only in-frame clones and misses some; the assay was immunoSEQ multiplex PCR. The table lists about 680,000 clones, more than 70% of them singletons, with approximately 2% in the top ten. Material for sequencing was memory CD4+ T cells sorted from blood. As for subset: CD45RA-negative fraction. The receptors here all came from a woman under 40 in good health.

The chain couples TRBV6-4 to TRBJ2-7; D gene ambiguous. V lost 0 bases and J lost 3, with 9 bases in between. The CDR3 extends over 14 amino acids. Germline V gene sequence: CDR1 MRHNA, CDR2 SNTAGT. The CDR3 sequence: CASSDSGFRYEQYF. The CDR3 region has the DNA TGTGCCAGCAGTGACTCAGGGTTTCGCTACGAGCAGTACTTC.

This chain connects TRBV7-7 to TRBJ2-7; 10 bases map to TRBD2. The V and J ends lost 6 bases and 12 bases, in that order; junction bases with no gene match: 17. CDR3 length: 15 amino acids. CDR1 is SSHAT and CDR2 is FNYEAQ in the germline V gene (reference sequence). The CDR3 DNA sequence: TGTGCCAGCAGTCAAAGGGGCCTAGCGGGAGACCAGTTGTACTTC. It encodes CASSQRGLAGDQLYF.

The rearrangement uses TRBV28 and TRBJ2-3; TRBD1 might be the D (6 bases). The V and J ends lost 6 bases and 2 bases respectively, with 12 bases between them. From germline, CDR1 is MDHEN and CDR2 SYDVKM. The CDR3 spans 14 residues. The DNA of the CDR3 is TGTGCCAGCAGGTCCCAGGGGACCACAGATACGCAGTATTTT. Translated: CASRSQGTTDTQYF.

The CDR3 protein is CASRVGGTGNTGELFF. In DNA, the CDR3 is TGTGCCAGCAGGGTAGGAGGGACAGGGAACACCGGGGAGCTGTTTTTT. This sequence joins TRBV5-4 and TRBJ2-2; 8 positions match TRBD1. The germline V gene encodes CDR1 SGHNT and CDR2 YYREEE (reference sequence). This CDR3 has 16 residues. J was trimmed by 1 base and V by 5 bases; bases with no gene match: 7.

The V call is TRBV6-6, the J call TRBJ2-5; no definite D call. The CDR3 has 14 amino acids. Germline V lookup: CDR1 MNHNY, CDR2 SVGAGI (reference sequence). V was clipped by 5 bases and J by 2 bases, with 12 bases between them. The DNA of the CDR3 is TGTGCCAGCAGTAATCCTAGTCTGCAAGAGACCCAGTACTTC. This translates into CASSNPSLQETQYF.

The gene calls are TRBV6-5 and TRBJ2-3, with 7 nucleotides matching TRBD2. V lost 5 bases, J lost 5 bases, and 10 bases stayed unmatched. CDR1 and CDR2 (germline): MNHEY, SVGAGI. This CDR3 has 15 residues. In nucleotides, the CDR3 is TGTGCCAGCAGTCCAACCGGGACTACAGGAGATACGCAGTATTTT. Translated, it gives CASSPTGTTGDTQYF.

The V call is TRBV28, the J call TRBJ1-5; D unclear. The CDR3 loop spans 12 amino acids. V lost 8 bases to trimming and J lost 1 base, with 6 bases between them. CDR1 is MDHEN and CDR2 is SYDVKM in the germline V gene. CDR3 coding DNA: TGTGCCAGCGAGGGAAGCAATCAGCCCCAGCATTTT. Encoded protein: CASEGSNQPQHF.